This TCR beta chain was identified during a study of EBV T-cell therapy then PD-1 blockade in nasopharyngeal carcinoma. The repertoire was sequenced with immunoSEQ multiplex PCR; TCRdb's copy has only in-frame clones and lacks some. The sample carries about 20,000 clones, around 84% recorded once. Trimming cost V 5 bases and J 11 bases; bases outside gene matches: 8. The length of the CDR3 is 13 residues. By sample fraction, this clone is medium-sized. Its antigen remains unknown. Time point in this sample: 266 days after commencement of treatment, after nivolumab therapy. As to treatment: AdE1-LMPpoly-expanded autologous EBV-specific T-cell therapy followed by anti-PD-1 nivolumab.

The chain links TRBV12-3 or TRBV12-4 to TRBJ1-4, with 7 bases that match TRBD1. The sample consisted of CD8+ T cells from blood, taken at day 266 from a patient whose treatment included autologous EBV-specific T cells and nivolumab. This TCR came from a middle-aged man with nasopharyngeal carcinoma. The CDR3 is CASSALGQPKLFF. CDR3 DNA: TGTGCCAGCAGTGCCCTGGGACAGCCGAAACTGTTTTTT.